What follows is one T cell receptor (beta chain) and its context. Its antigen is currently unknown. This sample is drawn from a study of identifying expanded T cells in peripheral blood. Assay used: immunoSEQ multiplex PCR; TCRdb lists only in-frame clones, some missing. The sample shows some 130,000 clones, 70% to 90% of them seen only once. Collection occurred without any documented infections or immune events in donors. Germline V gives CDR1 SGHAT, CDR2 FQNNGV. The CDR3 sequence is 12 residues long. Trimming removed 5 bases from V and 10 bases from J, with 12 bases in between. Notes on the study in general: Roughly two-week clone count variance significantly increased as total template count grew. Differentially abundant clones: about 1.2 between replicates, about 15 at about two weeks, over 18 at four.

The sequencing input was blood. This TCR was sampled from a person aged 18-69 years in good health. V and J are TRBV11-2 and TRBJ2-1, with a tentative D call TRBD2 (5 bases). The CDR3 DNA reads TGTGCCAGCAGCCGTAGCTCGGGGGAGCAGTTCTTC. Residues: CASSRSSGEQFF.